The TCR beta chain described here comes from a study of blood T cell repertoires in COVID-19. Study-level background: Sites across the United States, Italy and Spain contributed samples from acute and convalescent COVID-19.

Participant age was about 18 to 100 years, and participants resided in around 24 US areas. The CDR3 covers 12 residues. The V gene lost 5 bases and the J gene lost 2 bases, with 8 bases spanning the gap. Germline loops: CDR1 SGHRS, CDR2 YFSETQ. The assay was immunoSEQ multiplex PCR, and TCRdb's table has in-frame clones only and misses some. Of roughly 380,000 clones listed, less than 90% were seen once; the top ten hold around 3%. Sequenced input: PBMCs or T cells enriched from blood (not recorded which). This sequence was found in a woman aged 25 to 45 who had recovered from COVID-19. The genes are TRBV5-1 and TRBJ2-7, with D maybe TRBD1 (6 bases). The CDR3 coding sequence is TGCGCCAGCAGGGACAGAGCCTACGAGCAGTACTTC. Its protein is CASRDRAYEQYF. The full variable domain, its missing parts supplied by reference TRBV5-1 and TRBJ2-7, is KAGVTQTPRYLIKTRGQQVTLSCSPISGHRSVSWYQQTPGQGLQFLFEYFSETQRNKGNFPGRFSGRQFSNSRSEMNVSTLELGDSALYLCASRDRAYEQYFGPGTRLTVT.